Sequencing of this TCR beta chain was carried out in a study of T-cell memory formation after mild COVID-19. The wider study: Most TCR clusters belonged to a single donor.

General study findings and limits: CM and EM subsets held most contracting CD4+ clones; EMRA held CD8+ ones. Whether day 37 second-wave clones are SARS-CoV-2-specific was not confirmed. Pre-infection memory harbored some responding clones, suggesting cross-reactive memory joined.

Regarding this clonotype: Its target is not known. One end of the junction does not line up with germline, which may come from a read error.

Each CDR3 protein gets one entry after TCRdb re-called the 5' RACE reads with MiXCR. In the table there are 400,000 to 500,000 distinct CDR3 sequences, roughly 20% of which are singletons. Sequencing was performed on PBMCs or a T cell subset sorted from them (not recorded which). The clonotype was recovered from an adult woman who had mild COVID-19 (a few samples of this study predate the infection). Cell type and time point are not known.

CDR3 bases: TGTGCCAGCAGCTGGGGAGGCCTGACTAGCACAGTTACGCAGTATTTT. It yields the protein CASSWGGLTSTVTQYF. V usage is TRBV7-3 and J usage is TRBJ2-3; 7 nucleotides align to TRBD2. Germline V gene data show CDR1 as SGHTA and CDR2 as FQGTGA. The CDR3 sequence is 16 residues long.